Given below is one T cell receptor beta chain in context. Its antigen is unidentified. The data were obtained in a study of radiotherapy plus CTLA-4 blockade in lung cancer. Study-wide context: Overall, around 20% of patients showed an objective response, while roughly 28% attained disease control. Notes on the study in general: Among blood TCR repertoires after radiotherapy plus ipilimumab, tumor-derived clones expanded.

Alongside CTLA-4 blockade with ipilimumab, patients with chemo-refractory metastatic non-small-cell lung cancer received focal radiation. V was shortened by 5 bases and J by 4 bases, with 6 bases between the two germline ends. From germline, CDR1 is SGHTA and CDR2 FQGNSA. The CDR3 spans 12 residues. Repertoires were generated with immunoSEQ multiplex PCR, while TCRdb's copy carries only in-frame clones and drops some. The sample gives tens of thousands of clones, around 87% of which show up once; around 15% is in the top ten. The TCR comes from a human donor with non-small cell lung cancer that progressed on radiotherapy plus ipilimumab. The J gene is TRBJ1-5, the V gene TRBV7-2, with a tentative D call TRBD1 (6 bases). Sequenced material: peripheral blood, taken from a patient treated with radiotherapy plus ipilimumab. The CDR3 protein is CASSDRNQPQHF. CDR3 in DNA: TGTGCCAGCAGCGACAGGAATCAGCCCCAGCATTTT.